The sequence of this TCR beta chain was determined in a study of shared clonotypes between healthy human individuals. The overall study: Researchers assigned three CD4 naive, three CD4 memory, two CD8 naive and one CD8 memory plate to each donor. Study results and caveats: Deeper or shallower sequencing was expected to change how clonotypes are shared among donors. Blood was the only sampled material, and tissue repertoires likely differ. Naive subsets tended to show greater estimated richness than memory subsets.

With respect to this clone: The target antigen is unknown.

Sequenced by immunoSEQ multiplex PCR; TCRdb stores in-frame clones only, minus some. The sample lists approximately 720,000 clones; around 92% were seen once. Per the germline V gene, CDR1 is ENHRY and CDR2 is SYGVKD. The CDR3 loop spans 14 amino acids. V lost 0 bases and J 3 bases, leaving 8 bases between the germline ends. Cells designated naive CD8 were CD45RO-negative and were positively selected for CCR7, with terminally differentiated effector memory CD45RA+ cells excluded. The source is a man aged 30 to 39 in good health. The sequenced sample consisted of naive CD8+ T cells sorted from blood. The chain links TRBV10-3 to TRBJ1-1; the D is unclear. CDR3 amino acids: CAISESDSDTEAFF. In nucleotides, the CDR3 is TGTGCCATCAGTGAGTCGGATTCGGACACTGAAGCTTTCTTT.